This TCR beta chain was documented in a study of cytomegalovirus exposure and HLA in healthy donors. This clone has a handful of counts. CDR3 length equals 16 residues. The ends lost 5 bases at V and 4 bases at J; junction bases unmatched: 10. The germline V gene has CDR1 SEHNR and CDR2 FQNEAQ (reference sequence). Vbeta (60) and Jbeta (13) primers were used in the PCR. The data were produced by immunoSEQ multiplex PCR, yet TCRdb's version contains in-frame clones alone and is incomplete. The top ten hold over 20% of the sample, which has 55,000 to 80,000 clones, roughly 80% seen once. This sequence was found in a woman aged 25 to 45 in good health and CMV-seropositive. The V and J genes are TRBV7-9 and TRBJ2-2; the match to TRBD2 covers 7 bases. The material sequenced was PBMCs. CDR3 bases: TGTGCCAGCAGCCCGGAGGGACTATTCCTCACCGGGGAGCTGTTTTTT. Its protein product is CASSPEGLFLTGELFF.